This T cell receptor (beta chain) was retrieved from a study of vaccination and CD4 T cells after COVID-19. Whole-study context: The stimulating agents, overlapping spike peptides, came from SARS-CoV-2, HCoV-NL63, HCoV-OC43 and HCoV-229E. Study-wide results and limits: A median of roughly 87% of reactive clones, in convalescent patients, became evident only post-vaccination.

As regards this clonotype: No antigen is known for it.

Documented treatment: approximately nine-day PBMC culture with coronavirus spike peptide pools or control peptides (ViraFEST assay). Alongside about 10 IU/ml IL-2 and about 9.1 ug/ml peptide pools, PBMCs were cultured at a few million per well. CD4+ T cells that had been cultured provided DNA sequenced with the Oncomine TCR Beta short-read assay. MiXCR, run by TCRdb on the PCR reads, gives a single entry per CDR3 protein. The sample contains about 18,000 distinct CDR3 sequences, roughly 50% of which appear only once. Germline lookup yields CDR1 SGHTA and CDR2 FQGNSA. The CDR3 has 18 amino acids. V lost 1 base to trimming and J lost 0 bases, with 18 bases between them.

The TCR was taken from a human donor who had recovered from COVID-19. This chain uses TRBV7-2 with TRBJ1-1; D is possibly TRBD1 (6 bases). Material for sequencing was CD4+ T cells from blood, cultured in vitro. The CDR3: CASSLVGGGQQLNTEAFF. DNA for the CDR3: TGTGCCAGCAGCTTAGTAGGGGGAGGACAGCAGTTGAACACTGAAGCTTTCTTT.